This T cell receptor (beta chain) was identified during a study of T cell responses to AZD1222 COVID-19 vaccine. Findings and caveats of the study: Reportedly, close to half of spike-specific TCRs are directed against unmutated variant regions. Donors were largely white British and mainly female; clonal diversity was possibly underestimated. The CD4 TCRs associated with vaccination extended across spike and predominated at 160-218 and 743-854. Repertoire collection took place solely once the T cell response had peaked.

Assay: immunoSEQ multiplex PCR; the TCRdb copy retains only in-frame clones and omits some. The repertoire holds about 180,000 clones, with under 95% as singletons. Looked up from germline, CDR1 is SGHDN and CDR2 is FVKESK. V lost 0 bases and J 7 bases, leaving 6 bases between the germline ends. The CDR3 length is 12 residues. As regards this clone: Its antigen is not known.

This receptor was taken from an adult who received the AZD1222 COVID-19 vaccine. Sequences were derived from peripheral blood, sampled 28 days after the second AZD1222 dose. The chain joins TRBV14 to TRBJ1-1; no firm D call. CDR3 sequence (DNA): TGTGCCAGCAGCCAAGACCCCCTTGAAGCTTTCTTT. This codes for CASSQDPLEAFF.